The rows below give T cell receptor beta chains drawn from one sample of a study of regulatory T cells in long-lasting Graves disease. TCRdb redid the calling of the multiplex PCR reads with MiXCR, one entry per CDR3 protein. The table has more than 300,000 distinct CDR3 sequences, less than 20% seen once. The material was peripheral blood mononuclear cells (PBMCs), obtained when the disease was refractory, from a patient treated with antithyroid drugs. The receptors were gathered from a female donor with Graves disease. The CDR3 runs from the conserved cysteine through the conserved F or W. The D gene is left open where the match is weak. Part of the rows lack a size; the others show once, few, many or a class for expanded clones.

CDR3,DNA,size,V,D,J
CASSWGWETYEQYF,TGTGCCAGCAGCTGGGGCTGGGAGACCTACGAGCAGTACTTC,many,TRBV28,-,TRBJ2-7
CASSPGTELYGYTF,TGTGCCAGCAGCCCCGGGACAGAACTTTATGGCTACACCTTC,few,TRBV5-6,TRBD1,TRBJ1-2
CSITLGTASGTRFF,TGCAGTATAACCCTTGGGACGGCAAGTGGGACCAGATTCTTC,few,TRBV20-1,-,TRBJ2-1
CASSPGQGSSPLHF,TGTGCCAGCAGTCCAGGACAGGGGAGTTCACCCCTCCACTTT,many,TRBV2,TRBD1,TRBJ1-6
CASRLAGEGYGYTF,TGTGCCAGCCGTCTCGCAGGGGAGGGCTATGGCTACACCTTC,-,TRBV7-3,-,TRBJ1-2
CASSSGLAGAEQFF,TGTGCCAGCAGCTCGGGACTAGCGGGAGCCGAGCAGTTCTTC,once,TRBV7-2,TRBD2,TRBJ2-1
CASRPTRGGATQYF,TGTGCCAGTAGGCCTACAAGGGGCGGCGCGACCCAGTACTTC,-,TRBV19,-,TRBJ2-5
CASSHIGASNEQFF,TGCGCCAGCAGCCATATCGGGGCGAGCAATGAGCAGTTCTTC,once,TRBV4-1,-,TRBJ2-1
CSAYRGYEQYF,TGCAGTGCCTATCGGGGGTACGAGCAGTACTTC,-,TRBV20-1,-,TRBJ2-7
CASGTTGLSEKLFF,TGTGCCAGCGGGACGACAGGGTTATCTGAAAAACTGTTTTTT,-,TRBV28,TRBD1,TRBJ1-4
CASSLVVTGGYGYTF,TGCGCCAGCAGCTTGGTCGTGACAGGGGGCTATGGCTACACCTTC,many,TRBV5-1,TRBD1,TRBJ1-2
CASGANQPQHF,TGTGCCAGCGGGGCGAATCAGCCCCAGCATTTT,many,TRBV28,-,TRBJ1-5
CAWSPGLAAHDTQYF,TGTGCCTGGAGCCCCGGACTAGCGGCCCACGATACGCAGTATTTT,few,TRBV30,TRBD2,TRBJ2-3
CASSENPGSNQPQHF,TGTGCCAGCAGTGAAAACCCAGGCTCCAATCAGCCCCAGCATTTT,many,TRBV6-1,-,TRBJ1-5
CARADRANTGELFF,TGTGCCAGGGCAGACAGGGCAAACACCGGGGAGCTGTTTTTT,many,TRBV2,TRBD1,TRBJ2-2
CASSLERLGTEAFF,TGTGCCAGCAGCTTAGAGCGTCTGGGGACTGAAGCTTTCTTT,many,TRBV11-2,-,TRBJ1-1
CATSESNYGYTF,TGTGCCACCAGTGAGAGTAACTATGGCTACACCTTC,many,TRBV24-1,-,TRBJ1-2
CASATANTEAFF,TGTGCCAGTGCGACAGCCAACACTGAAGCTTTCTTT,many,TRBV6-1,-,TRBJ1-1
CASSLYSINQPQHF,TGTGCCAGCAGTTTATACAGCATCAATCAGCCCCAGCATTTT,-,TRBV12-3/TRBV12-4,-,TRBJ1-5
CAISRLAGDHEQYF,TGTGCCATCAGCCGACTAGCGGGAGATCACGAGCAGTACTTC,few,TRBV10-3,TRBD2,TRBJ2-7
CASSLCQPQHF,TGTGCCAGCAGCCTGTGCCAGCCCCAGCATTTT,-,TRBV7-6,-,TRBJ1-5
CASRFPDSYEQYF,TGCGCCAGCAGATTTCCAGATTCCTACGAGCAGTACTTC,-,TRBV5-1,-,TRBJ2-7
CASSQLVAGGDEQFF,TGTGCCAGCAGCCAACTAGTAGCGGGAGGCGATGAGCAGTTCTTC,few,TRBV3-1,TRBD2,TRBJ2-1
CSAGISGRPGRRIAKNIQYF,TGCAGTGCTGGAATTAGCGGGAGGCCCGGGCGAAGAATAGCCAAAAACATTCAGTACTTC,-,TRBV20-1,TRBD2,TRBJ2-4
CASSLWGQSNQPQHF,TGTGCCAGCAGTTTATGGGGGCAGAGCAATCAGCCCCAGCATTTT,many,TRBV27,-,TRBJ1-5
CASSYLPGTSDNYDYTF,TGTGCCAGCAGTTACCTACCCGGGACATCTGATAACTATGACTACACCTTC,-,TRBV6-5,-,TRBJ1-2
CSASGQGYEQYF,TGCAGTGCTTCGGGACAGGGGTACGAGCAGTACTTC,many,TRBV20-1,TRBD1,TRBJ2-7
CSARGGAGELFF,TGCAGTGCTAGAGGGGGGGCCGGGGAGCTGTTTTTT,-,TRBV20-1,-,TRBJ2-2